The source of this T cell receptor (beta chain) is a study of shared clonotypes between healthy human individuals. Original data processing: For the immunoSEQ data, sequences were junction-only without quality scores, so filtering differed. The repertoire was sequenced with immunoSEQ multiplex PCR; TCRdb's copy has only in-frame clones and lacks some. V, J and clone size are those of that table, while D and trimming were read from the DNA. Of 950,000 to 1,100,000 clones in the sample, 70% to 80% were seen once. The V end lost 8 bases, the J end lost 5 bases, and 18 bases lay between the germline ends. The germline CDR1 and CDR2 sequences are SNHLY and FYNNEI. This CDR3 has 14 residues. This clone was seen once. The antigen remains undetermined. Overall study findings and caveats: Since donors were few, the genetic and exposure-history diversity represented was limited.

Adult Caucasians living in Nashville, Tennessee made up all of the donors. The sample consisted of memory CD4+ T cells sorted from blood. Specified subset: CD45RA-negative fraction. The TCR comes from a young man in good health. This rearrangement joins TRBV2 to TRBJ2-5, with unresolved D. CDR3 coding DNA: TGTGCCAGCGGATTCTTAGTCCCGTCGGAGACCCAGTACTTC. Protein sequence: CASGFLVPSETQYF.